These 5 T cell receptor beta chains originate from one sample sequenced in a study of T cell responses to AZD1222 COVID-19 vaccine. Data came from immunoSEQ multiplex PCR; TCRdb stores just in-frame clones and leaves some out. The repertoire holds about 92,000 clones, with 70% to 90% as singletons. This specimen consisted of peripheral blood, obtained on day 0 of AZD1222 vaccination. Receptors were obtained from an adult in good health.

V is TRBV11-2 and J is TRBJ1-1; the D gene is possibly TRBD1 (5 bases). Between the trimmed V and J ends, which lost 5 bases and 0 bases, there was a span of 13 bases. Germline loops: CDR1 SGHAT, CDR2 FQNNGV. The CDR3 loop spans 15 amino acids. The CDR3 DNA reads as TGTGCCAGCAGCGCCTTACAGGTCCTGAACACTGAAGCTTTCTTT. Residues: CASSALQVLNTEAFF.

DNA of the CDR3: TGCGCCAGCAGCCGGGACGGCGCCCAAGAGACCCAGTACTTC. Translation gives CASSRDGAQETQYF. The chain has TRBV5-1 and TRBJ2-5; D is tentatively TRBD1 or TRBD2 (5 bases each). Trimming took off 4 bases at V and 1 base at J, with 11 bases between the two ends. The CDR3 extends over 14 amino acids. Germline-derived CDR1 and CDR2 are SGHRS and YFSETQ.

V gene TRBV18 combines with J gene TRBJ2-6; tentative D call: TRBD1 (6 bases). This CDR3 is 18 amino acids long. Germline CDR1 and CDR2: KGHSH and LQKENI. V lost 1 base, J lost 1 base, and 14 bases lay in between. CDR3 DNA sequence: TGTGCCAGCTCACCACGTTCAACAGGGCTTTCTGGGGCCAACGTCCTGACTTTC. Its protein product is CASSPRSTGLSGANVLTF.

The chain combines TRBV2 with TRBJ2-7, with D possibly matching TRBD2 (6 bases). From germline, CDR1 is SNHLY and CDR2 FYNNEI. Trimming stripped 3 bases from V and 2 bases from J, with 14 bases between. The CDR3 covers 15 residues. The CDR3 bases are TGTGCCAGCAGTGATCGACGGACTAAGGCCTACGAGCAGTACTTC. Translated, it gives CASSDRRTKAYEQYF.

V and J are TRBV6-1 and TRBJ2-1; 13 nucleotides align to TRBD2. Trimming removed 3 bases from V and 3 bases from J; junction bases left unmatched: 8. The CDR3 length is 18 residues. Germline V CDR1 and CDR2: MNHNS, SASEGT. CDR3 coding DNA: TGTGCCAGCAGTGATCGCCTGGGACTAGCGGGAAACTACAATGAGCAGTTCTTC. Translated: CASSDRLGLAGNYNEQFF.